The sequence of this TCR beta chain was determined in a study of T cell responses to AZD1222 COVID-19 vaccine (TCRdb year 2021). Describing the broader study: AZD1222 recipients given second doses at about 4 weeks or at about 12 weeks were pooled, since spike-specific TCR depth and breadth were not found to differ between the two schedules. A total of 230 or so trial participants underwent TCR sequencing, of whom around 200 received two doses of AZD1222 and about 25 received two doses of the MenACWY control vaccine. Enrollment into the trials was organized by age into subgroups of 18-55, 56-69 and 70-plus years, and those subgroups contained roughly 140, 27 and 60 TCR-sequenced participants, respectively.

The full study reports these points: Reportedly, almost half of the unique spike-specific TCRs recognized epitopes lying outside the regions that are mutated in the B.1.351 and B.1.1.7 variants. The 56-69-year group was small, and its depth increase did not reach significance, likely because of low power. Conclusions about previously exposed vaccinees are limited because only five to seven AZD1222 recipients were SARS-CoV-2 seropositive at baseline. Participants were mostly white British and included more females than males, and it was suggested by the authors that clonal diversity may have been underestimated. Because no samples from the day 14 peak response were available, repertoires could be characterized only after the peak T cell response. After two AZD1222 doses, both the breadth and the depth of spike-specific TCRs were significantly higher than at day 0 and than in MenACWY recipients. The vaccine-associated CD4 TCRs covered the entire spike protein, and the dominant responses fell in regions 160-218 and 743-854.

CDR1 MNHEY and CDR2 SMNVEV were looked up in the germline V gene (reference sequence). The CDR3 runs 14 residues from the cysteine to the phenylalanine. Just CDR3 DNA is preserved here, 42 bases in frame from base 1. Trimming accounts for 5 bases at V and 4 bases at J, while the number of junction bases matched to no gene is 5. The CDR3 regions of human TCRbeta chains were analyzed by immunosequencing. Turning to the authors' computational methods: Repertoire TCRs were matched against a reference library of SARS-CoV-2-specific TCRs generated with the MIRA antigen-specificity platform. Breadth was defined as the fraction of unique TCRs that were SARS-CoV-2-associated. Depth was defined as the fraction of total T cells that were SARS-CoV-2-associated. Using the MIRA data, each spike-specific TCR was assigned both to the spike region to which the TCR was reactive and to a CD4 or CD8 class. Log10-transformed breadth and depth values were compared by one-way ANOVA with Sidak's multiple comparisons tests. Held by TCRdb, this immuneACCESS table contains in-frame sequences only and omits some clones. Under half of the omission traces to an unresolved V gene where checked; the cause of the rest is unknown. The D gene and trimming were derived from the DNA, and the V and J assignments and clone size from that table. This sample lists more than 95,000 clones; 88% were detected once. The ten largest clonotypes hold around 9% of the sample.

In light of the paper, this sample's time point label describes: baseline before first vaccination. Samples from vaccinated people were obtained from the UK trials COV001 and COV002, which included a single-blind randomized controlled phase 2/3 trial of AZD1222 (ChAdOx1 nCoV-19) in healthy adults. For TCRbeta chain sequencing, PBMC samples from trial participants were taken at day 0 and at day 28 after the second dose. As regards this clone: The antigen it binds to is not known. Base qualities are not provided; no much larger clone lies one nucleotide away.

The source was peripheral blood, collected on day 0 of AZD1222 vaccination. This clonotype originated in an adult in good health. This sequence uses TRBV27 and TRBJ2-7, with 10 central nucleotides matching TRBD2. The CDR3 corresponds to CASSLSGRKYEQYF. Here is the DNA: TGTGCCAGCAGTCTTAGCGGGAGGAAATACGAGCAGTACTTC.